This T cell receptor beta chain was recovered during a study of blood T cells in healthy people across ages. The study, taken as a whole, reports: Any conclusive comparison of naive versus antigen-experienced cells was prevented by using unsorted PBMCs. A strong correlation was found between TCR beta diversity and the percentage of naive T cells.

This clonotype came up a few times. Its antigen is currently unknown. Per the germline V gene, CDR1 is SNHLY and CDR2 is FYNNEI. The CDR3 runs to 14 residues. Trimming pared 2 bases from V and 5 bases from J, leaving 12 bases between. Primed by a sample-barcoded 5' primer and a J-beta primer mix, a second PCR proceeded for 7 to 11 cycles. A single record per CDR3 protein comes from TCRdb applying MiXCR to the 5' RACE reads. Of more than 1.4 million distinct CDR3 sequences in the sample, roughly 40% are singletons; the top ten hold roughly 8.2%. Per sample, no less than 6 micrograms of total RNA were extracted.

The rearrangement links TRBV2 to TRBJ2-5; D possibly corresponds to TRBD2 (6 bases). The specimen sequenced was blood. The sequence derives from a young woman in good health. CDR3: CASSEWGGRETQYF. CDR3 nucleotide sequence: TGTGCCAGCAGTGAATGGGGAGGAAGGGAGACCCAGTACTTC.